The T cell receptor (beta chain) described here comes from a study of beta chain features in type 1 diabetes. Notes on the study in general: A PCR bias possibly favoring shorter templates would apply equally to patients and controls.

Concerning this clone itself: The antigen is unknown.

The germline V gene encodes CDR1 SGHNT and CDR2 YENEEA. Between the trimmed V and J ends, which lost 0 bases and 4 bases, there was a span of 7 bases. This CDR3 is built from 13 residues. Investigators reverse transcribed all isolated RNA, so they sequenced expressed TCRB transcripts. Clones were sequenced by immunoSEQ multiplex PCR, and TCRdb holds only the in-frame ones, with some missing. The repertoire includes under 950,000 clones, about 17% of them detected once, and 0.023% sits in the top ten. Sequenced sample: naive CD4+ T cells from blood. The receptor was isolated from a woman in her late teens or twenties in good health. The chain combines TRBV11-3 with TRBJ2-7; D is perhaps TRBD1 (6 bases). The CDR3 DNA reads TGTGCCAGCAGCTTAGAGGGGGCTTACGAGCAGTACTTC. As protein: CASSLEGAYEQYF.